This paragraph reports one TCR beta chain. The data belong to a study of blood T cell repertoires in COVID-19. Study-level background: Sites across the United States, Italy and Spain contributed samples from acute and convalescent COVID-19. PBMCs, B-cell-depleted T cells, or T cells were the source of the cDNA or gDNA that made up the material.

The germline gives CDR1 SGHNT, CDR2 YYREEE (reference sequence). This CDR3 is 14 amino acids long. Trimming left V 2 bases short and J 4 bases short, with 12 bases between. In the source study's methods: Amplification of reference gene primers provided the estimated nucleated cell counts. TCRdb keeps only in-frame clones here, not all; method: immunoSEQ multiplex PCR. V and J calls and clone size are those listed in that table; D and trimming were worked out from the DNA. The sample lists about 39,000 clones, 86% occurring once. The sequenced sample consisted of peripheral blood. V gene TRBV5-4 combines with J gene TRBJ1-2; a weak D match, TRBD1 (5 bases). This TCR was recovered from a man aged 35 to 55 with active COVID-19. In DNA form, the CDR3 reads TGTGCCAGCAGCTTCGGCCAGGGATTCTATGGCTACACCTTC. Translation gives CASSFGQGFYGYTF.